Listed below are T cell receptor beta chains from one sample, sequenced in a study of T-cell memory formation after mild COVID-19. TCRdb used MiXCR to reprocess the 5' RACE reads, holding one entry per CDR3 protein. The repertoire holds about 110,000 distinct CDR3 sequences, with about a sixth as singletons. Sample: PBMCs or a T cell subset sorted from them (not recorded which). These receptors were collected from an adult woman who had mild COVID-19 (a few samples of this study predate the infection). Cell type and time point are not known. Each CDR3 is given with its conserved first and last residue. A D gene is named only where the DNA matches it firmly. Some rows have no size entry. The others give once, few or many, or a class for an expanded clone.

j_call cdr3_length d_call v_call clone_size cdr3_aa cdr3_nt
TRBJ2-3 15 TRBD2 TRBV9 few CASSVASGSTDTQYF TGTGCCAGCAGCGTAGCTAGCGGGAGCACAGATACGCAGTATTTT
TRBJ2-1 14 NA TRBV7-8 many CASSLGQTYNEQFF TGTGCCAGCAGCTTAGGCCAGACCTACAATGAGCAGTTCTTC
TRBJ2-1 15 NA TRBV12-3/TRBV12-4 few CASTPLRDNYNEQFF TGTGCCAGCACCCCGCTCCGGGACAACTACAATGAGCAGTTCTTC
TRBJ2-1 14 TRBD2 TRBV6-4 many CASSDAAGGDEQFF TGTGCCAGCAGTGACGCTGCGGGAGGGGATGAGCAGTTCTTC
TRBJ2-2 14 NA TRBV6-2/TRBV6-3 few CASSYSPFTGELFF TGTGCCAGCAGTTACTCGCCATTCACCGGGGAGCTGTTTTTT
TRBJ1-2 12 NA TRBV7-9 few CASSLDNYGYTF TGTGCCAGCAGTTTGGACAACTATGGCTACACCTTC
TRBJ2-7 15 TRBD2 TRBV7-9 few CASSLGLAGIYEQYF TGTGCCAGCAGCTTAGGCCTAGCGGGAATATACGAGCAGTACTTC
TRBJ2-1 17 NA TRBV5-1 many CASSDSGESILHNEQFF TGCGCCAGCAGTGATTCCGGGGAAAGTATCCTGCACAATGAGCAGTTCTTC
TRBJ2-3 11 NA TRBV29-1 NA CSVGLGDTQYF TGCAGCGTTGGACTCGGAGATACGCAGTATTTT
TRBJ1-1 15 NA TRBV4-1 few CASSQEGLGFTEAFF TGCGCCAGCAGCCAAGAGGGGTTAGGTTTCACTGAAGCTTTCTTT
TRBJ1-1 12 NA TRBV5-6 NA CASGLGGTEAFF TGTGCCAGCGGCCTTGGGGGGACTGAAGCTTTCTTT
TRBJ1-1 14 TRBD1 TRBV10-3 NA CAISDRGLSTEAFF TGTGCCATCAGTGACAGGGGGCTGAGCACTGAAGCTTTCTTT
TRBJ2-3 17 NA TRBV7-6 few CASSLGRARLSTDTQYF TGTGCCAGCAGCTTAGGTCGGGCCCGCCTTAGCACAGATACGCAGTATTTT
TRBJ2-7 14 NA TRBV3-1 few CASSRPGISYEQYF TGTGCCAGCAGCCGCCCGGGAATCTCCTACGAGCAGTACTTC
TRBJ1-2 13 NA TRBV20-1 once CSAPEPDNYGYTF TGCAGTGCTCCCGAGCCAGACAACTATGGCTACACCTTC
TRBJ2-3 13 NA TRBV20-1 NA CSAPPSGSDTQYF TGCAGTGCTCCCCCGTCGGGTTCAGATACGCAGTATTTT
TRBJ1-1 13 TRBD1 TRBV6-5 few CASREQGWTEAFF TGTGCCAGCAGAGAACAGGGGTGGACTGAAGCTTTCTTT
TRBJ2-1 16 TRBD2 TRBV6-5 NA CASSYSGTSGYNEQFF TGTGCCAGCAGTTATTCCGGGACTAGCGGGTACAATGAGCAGTTCTTC
TRBJ2-5 17 NA TRBV13 NA CASSLVSAGQTRGTQYF TGTGCCAGCAGCTTAGTTTCTGCGGGACAAACTCGAGGGACCCAGTACTTC
TRBJ1-5 15 NA TRBV15 NA CATSGSGYSNQPQHF TGTGCCACCAGCGGTTCAGGCTATAGCAATCAGCCCCAGCATTTT
TRBJ2-3 12 NA TRBV24-1 once CASAASTDTQYF TGTGCCTCCGCCGCCAGCACAGATACGCAGTATTTT
TRBJ2-5 13 TRBD2 TRBV5-6 NA CASSLVGGETQYF TGTGCCAGCAGCTTGGTGGGGGGGGAGACCCAGTACTTC
TRBJ2-1 14 TRBD2 TRBV19 NA CASSLGLAPNEQFF TGTGCCAGTAGTTTAGGACTAGCGCCCAATGAGCAGTTCTTC
TRBJ1-1 15 NA TRBV4-1 NA CASIQGSGVNTEAFF TGCGCCAGCATCCAAGGATCAGGAGTAAACACTGAAGCTTTCTTT
TRBJ2-2 11 NA TRBV6-5 NA CASRSYGELFF TGTGCCAGCAGGTCCTACGGGGAGCTGTTTTTT
TRBJ2-1 14 TRBD2 TRBV4-1 NA CASSQQLAGSEQFF TGCGCCAGCAGCCAACAACTAGCGGGCAGTGAGCAGTTCTTC
TRBJ2-1 12 NA TRBV24-1 NA CATSEAPNEQFF TGTGCCACCAGTGAGGCCCCTAATGAGCAGTTCTTC
TRBJ1-1 17 NA TRBV11-3 NA CASSISPFGTPNTEAFF TGTGCCAGCAGCATAAGCCCTTTTGGGACACCGAACACTGAAGCTTTCTTT
TRBJ2-7 13 NA TRBV11-3 few CASSWASEDEQYF TGTGCCAGCAGCTGGGCCTCGGAAGACGAGCAGTACTTC
TRBJ1-1 14 NA TRBV7-6 few CASSLGEDGTEAFF TGTGCCAGCAGCTTAGGGGAAGACGGCACTGAAGCTTTCTTT
TRBJ2-7 14 NA TRBV11-2 few CASSLVGFAYEQYF TGTGCCAGCAGCTTAGTAGGCTTTGCCTACGAGCAGTACTTC
TRBJ2-1 19 NA TRBV20-1 few CSARDLGPSGNRVYNEQFF TGCAGTGCTAGAGATCTGGGGCCTAGTGGTAATCGGGTCTACAATGAGCAGTTCTTC
TRBJ2-5 14 TRBD2 TRBV2 NA CASAGLAGMETQYF TGTGCCAGCGCCGGGCTAGCGGGGATGGAGACCCAGTACTTC